This T cell receptor beta chain was identified during a study of shared clonotypes between healthy human individuals. About this clone itself: The target antigen is unknown. The sample contains more than one DNA sequence encoding this CDR3.

Overall study findings and caveats: Clonotype sharing among donors likely depends on sequencing depth. Few donors restricted represented genetic and exposure-history diversity.

Germline V gene lookup returns CDR1 MNHEY and CDR2 SMNVEV (reference sequence). Unmatched junction bases numbered 5, after V lost 5 bases and J lost 7 bases. The CDR3 runs 15 residues. Data came from immunoSEQ multiplex PCR; TCRdb stores just in-frame clones and leaves some out. The sample yields around 500,000 clones, 60% to 85% seen once. This receptor was obtained from a woman between 35 and 50 years old in good health. Some clones in this sample may be carry-over from other donors' samples. Sequenced material: PBMCs. This chain connects TRBV27 to TRBJ2-7; TRBD2 aligns across 16 bases. CDR3 sequence reads: CASSLGTSGRGEQYF. The CDR3 DNA is TGTGCCAGCAGTCTCGGGACTAGCGGGAGGGGTGAGCAGTACTTC.